This entry lists 27 T cell receptor beta chains sequenced from one sample in a study of blood T cell repertoires in COVID-19. The table came from immunoSEQ multiplex PCR; TCRdb's copy has only in-frame clones and leaves some out. The table has about 110,000 clones, around four fifths seen once; the top ten hold 15% to 20%. The sequenced material came from peripheral blood. The source is a woman in her fifties or sixties with acute or convalescent COVID-19.

The chain has TRBV5-6 and TRBJ1-2; no clear D gene. Trimming removed 0 bases at V and 4 bases at J, with 10 bases between. The V gene's germline CDR1 is SGHDT and CDR2 YYEEEE. The CDR3 contains 14 residues. The CDR3 here is CASSLGSVTYGYTF. In nucleotides, the CDR3 is TGTGCCAGCAGCTTGGGGTCGGTAACCTATGGCTACACCTTC.

This chain uses TRBV6-6 with TRBJ2-7; a weak D match, TRBD1 (6 bases). The CDR3 is 15 residues long. In germline, CDR1 is MNHNY, CDR2 SVGAGI (reference sequence). V was pared by 6 bases and J by 3 bases, with 18 bases between. The DNA for the CDR3 is TGTGCCAGCAGCCCCGAGACAGGACTGATCTACGAGCAGTACTTC. This codes for CASSPETGLIYEQYF.

In this sample, this clone turned up once. The chain is built from TRBV23-1 and TRBJ2-1; D uncertain. TRBV23-1 is reported as an ORF; its role is uncertain. Trimming took off 4 bases at V and 3 bases at J, with 16 bases between the two ends. The CDR3 covers 16 residues. CDR3 amino acids: CASSRSGPSNYNEQFF. The CDR3, as DNA: TGCGCCAGCAGTCGTTCAGGCCCGAGCAACTACAATGAGCAGTTCTTC.

The rearrangement uses TRBV5-1 and TRBJ1-2, with TRBD1 identical over 9 bases. CDR1 is SGHRS, CDR2 YFSETQ, per germline. Trimming removed 3 bases from V and 4 bases from J; junction bases left unmatched: 19. This CDR3 spans 19 amino acids. The CDR3, as DNA: TGCGCCAGCAGCTCGGTGCCTGGGACAGGGAGAGGGCCTCTCTATGGCTACACCTTC. It is translated as CASSSVPGTGRGPLYGYTF.

The rearrangement joins TRBV27 to TRBJ2-5; D remains unclear. V shed 6 bases and J shed 3 bases, with 11 bases lying between them. The germline V gene encodes CDR1 MNHEY and CDR2 SMNVEV (reference sequence). This CDR3 contains 13 residues. The CDR3 spells CASSRLAEETQYF. CDR3 bases: TGTGCCAGCAGCCGACTGGCAGAAGAGACCCAGTACTTC.

Remarks on this clone: Its ends do not fully match the called genes, so a read error is possible. The chain carries TRBV7-8 and TRBJ2-7; D possibly corresponds to TRBD1 (6 bases). The length of the CDR3 is 15 residues. CDR1 and CDR2 from the germline V gene are SGHVS and FQNEAQ. The chain's CDR3 is CASSLGAGASYEQYF. Here the CDR3 DNA reads TGTGCCAGCAGTTTAGGCGCAGGGGCCTCCTACGAGCAGTACTTC.

This chain links TRBV7-6 with TRBJ1-2; 7 bases match TRBD1. The length of the CDR3 is 14 residues. Germline loops: CDR1 SGHVS, CDR2 FNYEAQ. Unmatched junction bases numbered 5, after V lost 1 base and J lost 6 bases. Here the CDR3 DNA reads TGTGCCAGCAGCTTAGAAGGGGGCGCGAATGGCTACACCTTC. Protein product: CASSLEGGANGYTF.

This clone appeared a single time. This chain uses TRBV3-1 (or the pseudogene TRBV3-2) with TRBJ2-7, with 9 bases matching TRBD1. From germline, CDR1 is LGHDT and CDR2 YNNKEL (reference sequence). V lost 6 bases to trimming and J lost 4 bases; unmatched junction nucleotides: 7. CDR3 length: 14 residues. CDR3 region: CASRPTGGRYEQYF. CDR3 DNA: TGTGCCAGCAGACCGACAGGGGGAAGGTACGAGCAGTACTTC.

The gene calls are TRBV27 and TRBJ2-7, with D maybe TRBD2 (6 bases). In germline, CDR1 is MNHEY, CDR2 SMNVEV (reference sequence). V lost 2 bases and J 6 bases, leaving 8 bases between the germline ends. This CDR3 has 12 amino acids. The CDR3 sequence: CASSLLGGEQYF. CDR3 in DNA: TGTGCCAGCAGTTTACTCGGGGGCGAGCAGTACTTC.

V usage is TRBV27 and J usage is TRBJ2-2; 7 bases agree with TRBD2. The CDR3 contains 15 residues. Per the germline V gene, CDR1 is MNHEY and CDR2 is SMNVEV (reference sequence). Germline trimming cut 8 bases from V and 5 bases from J; bases unmatched to any gene: 11. In DNA form, the CDR3 reads TGTGCCAGCTTCGGGGGGAGTGGCCGGACCGGGGAGCTGTTTTTT. Translation: CASFGGSGRTGELFF.

This chain uses TRBV7-3 with TRBJ1-6; 9 nucleotides line up with TRBD1. Germline-derived CDR1 and CDR2 are SGHTA and FQGTGA. The CDR3 is made up of 15 amino acids. The ends lost 5 bases at V and 6 bases at J; junction bases unmatched: 5. The CDR3 DNA sequence: TGTGCCAGCAGCATGGACAGGGGCCCTAATTCACCCCTCCACTTT. Its protein is CASSMDRGPNSPLHF.

CDR3 region: CASSRDTSHEQYF. The CDR3 DNA is TGTGCCAGCAGCCGCGACACCTCACACGAGCAGTACTTC. The V gene is TRBV12-3 or TRBV12-4, the J gene TRBJ2-7; D is undetermined. V lost 6 bases and J lost 5, with 14 bases in between. The CDR3 is 13 amino acids.

Comments on this clone: This sample includes further DNA sequences coding for the same CDR3. The V call is TRBV5-1, the J call TRBJ2-1; 7 bases line up with TRBD2. There are 15 residues in the CDR3. V gave up 4 bases and J gave up 1 base; unmatched junction bases: 5. In germline, CDR1 is SGHRS, CDR2 YFSETQ. The chain's CDR3 is CASSPSGGSYNEQFF. The CDR3 DNA follows: TGCGCCAGCAGCCCCTCGGGGGGATCCTACAATGAGCAGTTCTTC.

The chain joins TRBV30 to TRBJ1-2; no clear D. This CDR3 has 12 amino acids. Trimming shortened V by 4 bases and J by 7 bases, and 13 bases separated the two germline ends. CDR1 is GTSNPN and CDR2 is SVGIG in the germline V gene (reference sequence). CDR3 amino acids: CAWNGGEGGYTF. For the CDR3, the DNA is TGTGCCTGGAATGGCGGAGAAGGTGGCTACACCTTC.

V gene TRBV18 combines with J gene TRBJ2-3, with 9 bases identical to TRBD1. Per germline, CDR1 KGHSH and CDR2 LQKENI. The CDR3 has 16 amino acids. V shed 1 base and J 6 bases; nucleotides not matched to a gene: 8. CDR3 DNA: TGTGCCAGCTCACCACTCGGGGGACAGGGAGGTGATACGCAGTATTTT. It is translated as CASSPLGGQGGDTQYF.

This rearrangement joins TRBV6-2 or TRBV6-3 to TRBJ2-3; D is possibly TRBD1 (7 bases). The CDR3 sequence is 14 residues long. Trimming removed 5 bases from V and 4 bases from J, with 13 bases in between. Germline V lookup: CDR1 MNHEY, CDR2 SVGEGT. CDR3 in amino acids: CASSPGGSADTQYF. The CDR3 coding sequence is TGTGCCAGCAGTCCAGGGGGGTCTGCAGATACGCAGTATTTT.

This clone has a single count. This chain joins TRBV24-1 and TRBJ2-3; D is unclear. Germline values: CDR1 KGHDR, CDR2 SFDVKD. V was shortened by 3 bases and J by 5 bases, with 14 bases between the two germline ends. This CDR3 comprises 15 residues. The DNA for the CDR3 is TGTGCCACCAGTGATCAAGGCAGGAAGAAAGATACGCAGTATTTT. Translating gives CATSDQGRKKDTQYF.

V and J are TRBV28 and TRBJ1-3; D is undetermined. Deletions cut 7 bases from V and 0 bases from J, with 4 bases between. The CDR3 consists of 12 residues. Germline assignment: CDR1 MDHEN and CDR2 SYDVKM. CDR3: CASKASGNTIYF. CDR3 nucleotides: TGTGCCAGCAAAGCCTCTGGAAACACCATATATTTT.

This sequence joins TRBV7-9 and TRBJ2-5, with D maybe TRBD1 (5 bases). The CDR3 contains 15 residues. Trimming removed 6 bases at V and 3 bases at J, with 17 bases between. Germline loops: CDR1 SEHNR, CDR2 FQNEAQ (reference sequence). The CDR3 loop is CASRGLGRIKETQYF. CDR3 coding DNA: TGTGCCAGCAGGGGGCTCGGCAGGATAAAAGAGACCCAGTACTTC. The variable domain in full, with the rest retrieved from reference TRBV7-9 and TRBJ2-5, is DTGVSQNPRHKITKRGQNVTFRCDPISEHNRLYWYRQTLGQGPEFLTYFQNEAQLEKSRLLSDRFSAERPKGSFSTLEIQRTEQGDSAMYLCASRGLGRIKETQYFGPGTRLLVL.

The chain uses TRBV5-6 and TRBJ1-2, with D maybe TRBD1 (5 bases). V was shortened by 0 bases and J by 7 bases, with 10 bases between the two germline ends. The CDR3 runs 13 residues. Germline-derived CDR1 and CDR2 are SGHDT and YYEEEE. The CDR3 spells CASSLAGVGGYTF. For the CDR3, the DNA is TGTGCCAGCAGCTTGGCGGGGGTCGGTGGCTACACCTTC. The whole variable domain, filled in from reference TRBV5-6 and TRBJ1-2, reads DAGVTQSPTHLIKTRGQQVTLRCSPKSGHDTVSWYQQALGQGPQFIFQYYEEEERQRGNFPDRFSGHQFPNYSSELNVNALLLGDSALYLCASSLAGVGGYTFGSGTRLTVV.

This chain connects TRBV11-2 to TRBJ1-3; D is perhaps TRBD1 (5 bases). V was shortened by 6 bases and J by 4 bases, with 7 bases between the two germline ends. Germline V CDR1 and CDR2: SGHAT, FQNNGV. The CDR3 is 12 amino acids. The CDR3 sequence is CASRRGGNTIYF. As DNA, the CDR3 is TGTGCCAGCAGGCGGGGGGGAAACACCATATATTTT.

This rearrangement joins TRBV2 to TRBJ2-5, with TRBD2 as a possible D gene (5 bases). Between the trimmed V and J ends, which lost 0 bases and 1 base, there was a span of 9 bases. The CDR3 length is 15 residues. The germline V gene has CDR1 SNHLY and CDR2 FYNNEI. The CDR3 DNA follows: TGTGCCAGCAGTGAAGCGGGAGCGCGCCAAGAGACCCAGTACTTC. Translating it yields CASSEAGARQETQYF. The full variable domain, completed using reference TRBV2 and TRBJ2-5, is EPEVTQTPSHQVTQMGQEVILRCVPISNHLYFYWYRQILGQKVEFLVSFYNNEISEKSEIFDDQFSVERPDGSNFTLKIRSTKLEDSAMYFCASSEAGARQETQYFGPGTRLLVL.

The chain joins TRBV7-3 to TRBJ2-1, with D possibly TRBD2 on 6 matching bases. Germline assignment: CDR1 SGHTA and CDR2 FQGTGA. The CDR3 runs to 14 residues. V was cut by 2 bases and J by 4 bases, with 9 bases left in between. The CDR3 is CASSLAGTYNEQFF. The CDR3 nucleotides read TGTGCCAGCAGCTTAGCGGGAACGTACAATGAGCAGTTCTTC.

This chain joins TRBV12-3 or TRBV12-4 and TRBJ1-3; D call uncertain. The V end lost 5 bases, the J end lost 7 bases, and 9 bases lay between the germline ends. CDR3 length: 12 residues. The CDR3 is CASSLPLNTIYF. In nucleotides, the CDR3 is TGTGCCAGCAGTCTCCCCCTGAACACCATATATTTT.

This rearrangement joins TRBV7-9 to TRBJ1-2; 8 bases line up with TRBD1. Germline V gives CDR1 SEHNR, CDR2 FQNEAQ (reference sequence). Trimming cost V 3 bases and J 7 bases; bases outside gene matches: 10. The CDR3 loop spans 15 amino acids. The CDR3 spells CASSFDGTGRGGYTF. The CDR3 coding sequence is TGTGCCAGCAGCTTTGACGGGACAGGTCGCGGTGGCTACACCTTC. Full variable domain (outside the CDR3, taken from reference TRBV7-9 and TRBJ1-2): DTGVSQNPRHKITKRGQNVTFRCDPISEHNRLYWYRQTLGQGPEFLTYFQNEAQLEKSRLLSDRFSAERPKGSFSTLEIQRTEQGDSAMYLCASSFDGTGRGGYTFGSGTRLTVV.

The chain carries TRBV6-1 and TRBJ2-6, with 8 nucleotides matching TRBD1. CDR3 length equals 16 residues. From germline, CDR1 is MNHNS and CDR2 SASEGT. V gave up 4 bases and J gave up 4 bases; unmatched junction bases: 6. In nucleotides, the CDR3 is TGTGCCAGCAGTGCTCAGGGGGCGCGAGGGGCCAACGTCCTGACTTTC. Its translation: CASSAQGARGANVLTF.

The rearrangement joins TRBV19 to TRBJ1-5; D is possibly TRBD1 (6 bases). CDR3 size: 14 residues. Per germline, CDR1 LNHDA and CDR2 SQIVND (reference sequence). Trimming took off 6 bases at V and 2 bases at J, with 11 bases between the two ends. CDR3 region: CASSWTDGNQPQHF. The CDR3 DNA is TGTGCCAGTAGCTGGACAGACGGCAATCAGCCCCAGCATTTT.